This TCR beta chain originates from a study of T-cell reconstitution after alpha-beta-depleted transplantation in children. Study observations and caveats: The origin of alpha-beta T cells about two months after transplant was reportedly several hundred expanded graft clones. Several patients had high TCRbeta diversity at day 60; it came from surviving recipient T cells and thymic progenitors. T-cell counts and diversity at one year following transplant were attributed mainly to newly produced T cells.

Germline V gene data show CDR1 as DFQATT and CDR2 as SNEGSKA (reference sequence). V lost 2 bases and J lost 4, with 17 bases in between. This CDR3 spans 15 amino acids. TCRbeta library preparation incorporated unique molecular identifiers. TCRdb re-called the PCR reads through MiXCR, storing one row per CDR3 protein. The repertoire has about 580,000 distinct CDR3 sequences, under 25% of them found once; the top ten carry over 12%. As concerns this clonotype: Antigen specificity is unknown.

Sequences were derived from PBMCs, mostly from graft donor cells, sampled 360 days after TCRalphabeta/CD19-depleted stem cell transplant. The sequence was collected from a boy less than two years old who had a stem cell transplant for acute myeloid leukemia, so the T cells may come from the graft donor. V and J are TRBV20-1 and TRBJ1-2, with a possible D match to TRBD1 (6 bases). In nucleotides, the CDR3 is TGCAGTGCTAGACGTAGACAGGCTAAGAGCTATGGCTACACCTTC. Its translation: CSARRRQAKSYGYTF.